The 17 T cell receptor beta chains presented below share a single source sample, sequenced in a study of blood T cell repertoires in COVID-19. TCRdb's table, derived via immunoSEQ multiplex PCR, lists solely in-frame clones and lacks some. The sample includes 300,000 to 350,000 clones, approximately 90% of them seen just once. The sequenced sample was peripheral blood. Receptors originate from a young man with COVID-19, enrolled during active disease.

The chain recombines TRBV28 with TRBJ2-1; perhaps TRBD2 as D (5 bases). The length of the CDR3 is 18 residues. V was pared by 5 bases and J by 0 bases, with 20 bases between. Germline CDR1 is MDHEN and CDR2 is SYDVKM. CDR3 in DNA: TGTGCCAGCAGTACTATTGGGGATCGTAGCGCCTCCTACAATGAGCAGTTCTTC. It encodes CASSTIGDRSASYNEQFF.

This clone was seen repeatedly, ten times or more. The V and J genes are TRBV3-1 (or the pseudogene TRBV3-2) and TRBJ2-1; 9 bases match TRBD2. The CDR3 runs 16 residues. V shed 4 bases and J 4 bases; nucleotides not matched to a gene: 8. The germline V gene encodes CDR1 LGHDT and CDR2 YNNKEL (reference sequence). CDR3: CASSLIGGRVYNEQFF. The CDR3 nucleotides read TGTGCCAGCAGCCTAATCGGCGGGAGGGTTTACAATGAGCAGTTCTTC.

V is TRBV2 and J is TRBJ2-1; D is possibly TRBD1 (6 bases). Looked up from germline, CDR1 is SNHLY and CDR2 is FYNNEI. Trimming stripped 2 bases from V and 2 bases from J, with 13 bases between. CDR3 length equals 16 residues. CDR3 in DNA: TGTGCCAGCAGTGAACGACTCACAGGGACCTACAATGAGCAGTTCTTC. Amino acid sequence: CASSERLTGTYNEQFF.

DNA for the CDR3: TGTGCCAGCAGCTTAGGACAGGGGGATGGCTACACCTTC. It translates to CASSLGQGDGYTF. The V gene is TRBV7-3, the J gene TRBJ1-2; 10 nucleotides agree with TRBD1. This CDR3 is 13 amino acids long. V lost 2 bases to trimming and J lost 6 bases; unmatched junction nucleotides: 0. CDR1 is SGHTA, CDR2 FQGTGA, per germline. Filled out from reference TRBV7-3 and TRBJ1-2, the complete variable domain reads GAGVSQTPSNKVTEKGKYVELRCDPISGHTALYWYRQSLGQGPEFLIYFQGTGAADDSGLPNDRFFAVRPEGSVSTLKIQRTERGDSAVYLCASSLGQGDGYTFGSGTRLTVV.

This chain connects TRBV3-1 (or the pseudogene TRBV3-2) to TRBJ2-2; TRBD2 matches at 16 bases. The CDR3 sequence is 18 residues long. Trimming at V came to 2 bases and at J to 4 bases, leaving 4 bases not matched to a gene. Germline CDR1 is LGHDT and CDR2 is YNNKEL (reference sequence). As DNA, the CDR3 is TGTGCCAGCAGCCAAACGGGACTAGCGGGGGGGCTCACCGGGGAGCTGTTTTTT. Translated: CASSQTGLAGGLTGELFF.

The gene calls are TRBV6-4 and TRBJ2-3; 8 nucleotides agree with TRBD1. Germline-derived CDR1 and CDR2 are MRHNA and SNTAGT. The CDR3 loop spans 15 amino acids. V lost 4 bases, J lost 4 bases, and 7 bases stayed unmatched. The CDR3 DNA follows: TGTGCCAGCAGTGGGGCAGGGGGCAAGGCAGATACGCAGTATTTT. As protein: CASSGAGGKADTQYF.

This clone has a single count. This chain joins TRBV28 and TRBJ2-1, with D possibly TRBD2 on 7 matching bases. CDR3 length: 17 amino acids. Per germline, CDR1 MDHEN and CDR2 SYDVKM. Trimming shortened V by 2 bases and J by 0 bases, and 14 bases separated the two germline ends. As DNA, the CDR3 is TGTGCCAGCAGTTTAGCGGGGGCTCCTCTCTCCTACAATGAGCAGTTCTTC. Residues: CASSLAGAPLSYNEQFF.

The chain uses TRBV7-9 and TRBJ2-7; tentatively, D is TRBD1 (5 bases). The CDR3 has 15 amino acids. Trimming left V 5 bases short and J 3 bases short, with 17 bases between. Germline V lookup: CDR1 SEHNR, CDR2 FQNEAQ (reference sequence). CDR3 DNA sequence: TGTGCCAGCAGCCCGCCAGGGAAGGAGAACTACGAGCAGTACTTC. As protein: CASSPPGKENYEQYF.

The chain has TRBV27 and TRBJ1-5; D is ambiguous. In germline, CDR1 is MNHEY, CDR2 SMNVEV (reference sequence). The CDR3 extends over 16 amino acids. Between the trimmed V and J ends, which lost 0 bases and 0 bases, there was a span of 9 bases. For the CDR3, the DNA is TGTGCCAGCAGTTTATCGATCGGGGATAGCAATCAGCCCCAGCATTTT. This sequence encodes CASSLSIGDSNQPQHF.

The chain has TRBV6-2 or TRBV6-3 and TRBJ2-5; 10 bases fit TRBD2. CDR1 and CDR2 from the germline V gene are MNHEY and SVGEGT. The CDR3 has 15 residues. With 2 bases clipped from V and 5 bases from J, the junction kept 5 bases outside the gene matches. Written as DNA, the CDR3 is TGTGCCAGCAGTTACAGCGGGGGGGCCGGGGAGACCCAGTACTTC. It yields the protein CASSYSGGAGETQYF.

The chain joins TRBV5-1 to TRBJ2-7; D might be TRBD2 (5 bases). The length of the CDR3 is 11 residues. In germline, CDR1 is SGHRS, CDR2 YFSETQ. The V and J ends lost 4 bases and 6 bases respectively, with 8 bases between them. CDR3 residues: CASSEGGEQYF. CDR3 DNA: TGCGCCAGCAGCGAGGGTGGCGAGCAGTACTTC.

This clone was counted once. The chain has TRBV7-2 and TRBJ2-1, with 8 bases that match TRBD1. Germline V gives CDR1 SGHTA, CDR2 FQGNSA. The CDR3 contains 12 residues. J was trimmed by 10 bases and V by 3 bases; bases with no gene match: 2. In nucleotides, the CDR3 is TGTGCCAGCAGCTTGACAGGGGTCGAGCAGTTCTTC. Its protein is CASSLTGVEQFF.

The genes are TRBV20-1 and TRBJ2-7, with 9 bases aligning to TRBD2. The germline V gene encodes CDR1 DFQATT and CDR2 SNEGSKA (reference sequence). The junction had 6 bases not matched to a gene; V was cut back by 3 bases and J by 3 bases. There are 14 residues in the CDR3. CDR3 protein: CSASFAGGFYEQYF. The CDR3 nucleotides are TGCAGTGCTAGTTTTGCGGGAGGGTTCTACGAGCAGTACTTC.

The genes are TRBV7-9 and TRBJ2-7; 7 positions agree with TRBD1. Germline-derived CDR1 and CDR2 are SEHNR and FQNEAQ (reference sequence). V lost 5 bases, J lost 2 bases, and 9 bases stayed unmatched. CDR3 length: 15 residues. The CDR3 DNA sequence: TGTGCCAGCAGCCCGAACAGGGGTGGCCCCTACGAGCAGTACTTC. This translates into CASSPNRGGPYEQYF.

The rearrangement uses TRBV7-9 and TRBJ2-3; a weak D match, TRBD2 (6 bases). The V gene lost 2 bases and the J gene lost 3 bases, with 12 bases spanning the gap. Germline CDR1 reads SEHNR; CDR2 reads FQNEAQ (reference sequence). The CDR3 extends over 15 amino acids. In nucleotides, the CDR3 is TGTGCCAGCAGCTTATCGGGGGTAAGGACAGATACGCAGTATTTT. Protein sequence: CASSLSGVRTDTQYF.

CDR3 sequence (DNA): TGTGCCAGCAGGACAAGTGGACTATCCTACGAGCAGTACTTC. This codes for CASRTSGLSYEQYF. The V and J genes are TRBV28 and TRBJ2-7; tentatively, D is TRBD2 (6 bases). Trimming removed 6 bases at V and 1 base at J, with 13 bases between. Germline assignment: CDR1 MDHEN and CDR2 SYDVKM. CDR3 length equals 14 residues.

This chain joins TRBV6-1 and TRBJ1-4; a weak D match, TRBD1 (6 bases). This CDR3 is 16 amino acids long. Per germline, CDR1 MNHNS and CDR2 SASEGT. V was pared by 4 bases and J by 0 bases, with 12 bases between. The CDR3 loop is CASSVGRGTTNEKLFF. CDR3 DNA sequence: TGTGCCAGCAGTGTCGGCAGGGGTACAACTAATGAAAAACTGTTTTTT.